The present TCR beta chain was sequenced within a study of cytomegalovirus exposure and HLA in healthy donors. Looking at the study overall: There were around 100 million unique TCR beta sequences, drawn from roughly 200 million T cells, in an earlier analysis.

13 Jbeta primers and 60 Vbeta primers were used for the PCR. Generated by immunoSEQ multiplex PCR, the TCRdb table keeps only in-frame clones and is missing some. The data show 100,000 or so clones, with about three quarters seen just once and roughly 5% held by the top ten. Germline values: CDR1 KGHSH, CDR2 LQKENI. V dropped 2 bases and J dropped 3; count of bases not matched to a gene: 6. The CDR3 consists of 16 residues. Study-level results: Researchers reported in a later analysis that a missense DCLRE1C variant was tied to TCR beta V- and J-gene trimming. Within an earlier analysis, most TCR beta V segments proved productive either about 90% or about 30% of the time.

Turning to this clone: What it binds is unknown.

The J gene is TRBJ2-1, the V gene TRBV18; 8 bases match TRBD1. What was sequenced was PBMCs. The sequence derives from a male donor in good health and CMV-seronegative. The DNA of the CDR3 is TGTGCCAGCTCACCATACACAGGGGGGAACTACAATGAGCAGTTCTTC. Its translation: CASSPYTGGNYNEQFF.